This is a list of T cell receptor beta chains from one sample in a study of response to subunit inactivated influenza vaccine. MiXCR, run by TCRdb on the RT-PCR reads, gives a single entry per CDR3 protein. The table lists over 450,000 distinct CDR3 sequences, 10% to 15% of them singletons. The starting material was PBMCs from blood, obtained 45 days after vaccination. These receptors were obtained from a man aged 50 to 59 who received an inactivated influenza vaccine. The CDR3 runs from the conserved cysteine through the conserved F or W. The D gene is left open where the match is weak. The listing skips clone size in some rows; elsewhere it reads once, few, many or a size class.

>TRBV20-1|TRBJ1-5|.|.
CSASGSSNQPQHF
TGCAGTGCTAGCGGCTCTAGCAATCAGCCCCAGCATTTT
>TRBV7-2|TRBJ2-1|TRBD2|few
CASSSQLAGGNNEQFF
TGTGCCAGCAGCTCCCAACTAGCGGGAGGGAACAATGAGCAGTTCTTC
>TRBV6-5|TRBJ2-7|TRBD1|few
CASSYTHDRGGGEQYF
TGTGCCAGCAGCTACACTCATGACAGGGGAGGTGGAGAGCAGTACTTC
>TRBV7-3|TRBJ2-7|TRBD2|.
CASSPIAGGLYEQYF
TGTGCCAGCAGCCCTATAGCGGGAGGTTTATACGAGCAGTACTTC
>TRBV5-1|TRBJ1-4|TRBD1|.
CASQGQLSEKLFF
TGCGCCAGCCAGGGACAGTTATCTGAAAAACTGTTTTTT
>TRBV10-3|TRBJ1-5|.|few
CAISGQENQPQHF
TGTGCCATCAGTGGACAGGAAAATCAGCCCCAGCATTTT
>TRBV6-1|TRBJ1-1|.|few
CASRVDSLTEAFF
TGTGCCAGCAGGGTGGACAGTCTCACTGAAGCTTTCTTT
>TRBV4-3|TRBJ1-1|.|.
CASSQDSGLSTEAFF
TGCGCCAGCAGCCAAGACTCAGGGTTGAGCACTGAAGCTTTCTTT
>TRBV6-2/TRBV6-3|TRBJ2-1|TRBD1|many
CASSRQGAGLYNEQFF
TGTGCCAGCAGCAGACAGGGGGCTGGTCTCTACAATGAGCAGTTCTTC
>TRBV5-6|TRBJ1-4|TRBD1|.
CASSHGTENEKLFF
TGTGCCAGCAGTCACGGGACAGAAAATGAAAAACTGTTTTTT
>TRBV7-2|TRBJ2-2|.|few
CASSLPRANTGELFF
TGTGCCAGCAGCTTACCCAGGGCGAACACCGGGGAGCTGTTTTTT
>TRBV28|TRBJ2-5|TRBD2|.
CASSFRGRALQETQYF
TGTGCCAGCAGTTTTCGGGGGAGGGCCCTCCAAGAGACCCAGTACTTC
>TRBV12-3/TRBV12-4|TRBJ2-2|TRBD1|.
CASSLGDRGVGGELFF
TGTGCCAGCAGTTTAGGGGACAGGGGGGTTGGCGGGGAGCTGTTTTTT
>TRBV6-5|TRBJ1-4|.|many
CASSYRKGSEKLFF
TGTGCCAGCAGTTACAGGAAAGGAAGTGAAAAACTGTTTTTT
>TRBV20-1|TRBJ1-5|.|many
CSARDLGVNQPQHF
TGCAGTGCTAGAGATCTAGGGGTCAATCAGCCCCAGCATTTT
>TRBV28|TRBJ2-3|TRBD2|few
CASSWPSSGSDQSTDTQYF
TGTGCCAGCAGTTGGCCCTCGAGCGGGAGCGATCAAAGCACAGATACGCAGTATTTT
>TRBV24-1|TRBJ2-1|.|.
CATSEGALTPGEQFF
TGTGCCACCAGTGAGGGTGCCCTAACCCCCGGTGAGCAGTTCTTC
>TRBV20-1|TRBJ2-1|.|.
CSADVGRPGNEQFF
TGCAGTGCTGATGTGGGGAGGCCCGGGAATGAGCAGTTCTTC
>TRBV10-3|TRBJ2-6|.|.
CAISDVRISGANVLTF
TGTGCCATCAGTGATGTCCGAATTTCTGGGGCCAACGTCCTGACTTTC
>TRBV4-3|TRBJ2-6|.|.
CASSQDPVRGVLTF
TGCGCCAGCAGCCAAGATCCTGTGAGGGGCGTCCTGACTTTC
>TRBV20-1|TRBJ2-5|TRBD2|many
CSARTSGSAQYF
TGCAGTGCTCGGACTAGCGGGAGTGCCCAGTACTTC
>TRBV6-2/TRBV6-3|TRBJ1-2|.|.
CASSYSGGAGYGYTF
TGTGCCAGCAGTTACTCCGGGGGCGCTGGCTATGGCTACACCTTC
>TRBV11-2|TRBJ1-2|TRBD1|.
CASSRSRDRNPLANYGYTF
TGTGCCAGCAGCCGTTCCCGGGACAGAAATCCTTTAGCTAACTATGGCTACACCTTC
>TRBV11-2|TRBJ2-3|TRBD2|few
CASSLDWTSGDTQYF
TGTGCCAGCAGCTTGGACTGGACTAGCGGAGATACGCAGTATTTT